This T cell receptor (beta chain) was captured in a study of T cell responses to AZD1222 COVID-19 vaccine. Study observations and caveats: Vaccine-associated CD4 TCRs ranged over spike, dominating at 160-218 and 743-854. Unmutated variant regions reportedly attract nearly half of all spike-specific TCRs. No repertoire was sampled before or during the peak T cell response, only after it.

To note about this clone: What it recognizes is unknown.

The repertoire was sequenced with immunoSEQ multiplex PCR; TCRdb's copy has only in-frame clones and lacks some. The table lists 200,000 to 250,000 clones, 94% of them singletons. The receptor was isolated from an adult who received the MenACWY meningococcal vaccine as a control. Sequenced material: peripheral blood, taken 28 days after the second dose of the MenACWY control vaccine.

The CDR3 spells CASSQTSVDEQYF. The CDR3 region has the DNA TGTGCCAGCAGTCAGACTAGCGTCGACGAGCAGTACTTC. The chain employs TRBV7-9 and TRBJ2-7; TRBD2 matches 8 bases. CDR3 size: 13 residues. Germline CDR1 reads SEHNR; CDR2 reads FQNEAQ (reference sequence). V lost 6 bases to trimming and J lost 5 bases; unmatched junction nucleotides: 6.